This T cell receptor (beta chain) comes out of a study of neoadjuvant nivolumab and ipilimumab in lung cancer. Study background: Patients got nivolumab 3 mg/kg on days 1, 15 and 29; combination added ipilimumab 1 mg/kg day 1.

The study's findings and limits: TCR clonality did not significantly correlate with pathologic tumor regression. TCR richness and clonality were higher in tumors than adjacent uninvolved lung.

Assay: immunoSEQ multiplex PCR; the TCRdb copy retains only in-frame clones and omits some. The sample carries about 7,300 clones, approximately 85% recorded once. Concerning this clone: The antigen remains undetermined.

This receptor was identified in an adult with non-small cell lung cancer. This sample comprised tumor tissue, obtained after neoadjuvant nivolumab, alone or with ipilimumab, at or shortly before surgery.

The CDR3 spells CAWSVQGRETQYF. The DNA of the CDR3 is TGTGCCTGGAGTGTGCAGGGGAGAGAGACCCAGTACTTC. The V call is TRBV30, the J call TRBJ2-5; D perhaps matches TRBD1 (6 bases). This CDR3 is built from 13 residues. The ends were cut back, 0 bases at V and 4 bases at J, with 9 bases in the middle. Germline V gives CDR1 GTSNPN, CDR2 SVGIG (reference sequence).